This T cell receptor beta chain was captured by sequencing in a study of control samples from healthy donors and cancer patients. The CDR3 consists of 15 residues. V dropped 6 bases and J dropped 6 bases, with 18 bases sitting between them. Germline assignment: CDR1 SEHNR and CDR2 FQNEAQ (reference sequence). Assay: immunoSEQ multiplex PCR; the TCRdb copy retains only in-frame clones and omits some. The data show approximately 230,000 clones, about 80% seen once. Sequencing was carried out using PBMCs. This rearrangement joins TRBV7-9 to TRBJ2-1, with a possible D match to TRBD2 (6 bases). This sequence originates from a woman aged 55-75 years with lung cancer. The CDR3 loop is CASSSPPGAGNEQFF. The CDR3 DNA is TGTGCCAGCAGTTCTCCCCCGGGAGCAGGCAATGAGCAGTTCTTC.